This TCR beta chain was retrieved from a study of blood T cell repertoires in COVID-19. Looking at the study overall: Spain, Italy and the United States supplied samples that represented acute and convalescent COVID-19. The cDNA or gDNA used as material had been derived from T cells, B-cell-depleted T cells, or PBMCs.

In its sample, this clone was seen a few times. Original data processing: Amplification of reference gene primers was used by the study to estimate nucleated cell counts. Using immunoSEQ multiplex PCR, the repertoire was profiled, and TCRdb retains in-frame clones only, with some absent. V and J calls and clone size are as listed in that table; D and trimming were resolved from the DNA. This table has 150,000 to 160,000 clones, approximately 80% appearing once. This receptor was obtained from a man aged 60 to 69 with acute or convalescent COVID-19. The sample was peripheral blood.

DNA of the CDR3: TGTGCCAGCAGTTACTCAAGACAGGGCGGCGGCTATGGCTACACCTTC. Its translation: CASSYSRQGGGYGYTF. The J gene is TRBJ1-2, the V gene TRBV6-2 or TRBV6-3; 7 bases line up with TRBD1. This CDR3 is 16 amino acids long. V shed 0 bases, J shed 4 bases, and the junction held 8 bases outside the gene matches. In germline, CDR1 is MNHEY, CDR2 SVGEGT.